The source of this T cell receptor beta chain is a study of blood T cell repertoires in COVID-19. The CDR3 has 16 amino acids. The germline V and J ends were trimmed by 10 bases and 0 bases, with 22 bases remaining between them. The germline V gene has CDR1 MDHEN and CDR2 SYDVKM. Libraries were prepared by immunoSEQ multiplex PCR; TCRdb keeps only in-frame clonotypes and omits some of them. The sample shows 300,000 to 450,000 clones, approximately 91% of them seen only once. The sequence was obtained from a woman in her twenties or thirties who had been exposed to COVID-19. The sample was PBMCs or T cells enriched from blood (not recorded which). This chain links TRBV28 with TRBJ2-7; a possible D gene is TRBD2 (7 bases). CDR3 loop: CATNAGAGKFSYEQYF. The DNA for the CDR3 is TGTGCCACCAATGCGGGGGCAGGAAAATTCTCCTACGAGCAGTACTTC.